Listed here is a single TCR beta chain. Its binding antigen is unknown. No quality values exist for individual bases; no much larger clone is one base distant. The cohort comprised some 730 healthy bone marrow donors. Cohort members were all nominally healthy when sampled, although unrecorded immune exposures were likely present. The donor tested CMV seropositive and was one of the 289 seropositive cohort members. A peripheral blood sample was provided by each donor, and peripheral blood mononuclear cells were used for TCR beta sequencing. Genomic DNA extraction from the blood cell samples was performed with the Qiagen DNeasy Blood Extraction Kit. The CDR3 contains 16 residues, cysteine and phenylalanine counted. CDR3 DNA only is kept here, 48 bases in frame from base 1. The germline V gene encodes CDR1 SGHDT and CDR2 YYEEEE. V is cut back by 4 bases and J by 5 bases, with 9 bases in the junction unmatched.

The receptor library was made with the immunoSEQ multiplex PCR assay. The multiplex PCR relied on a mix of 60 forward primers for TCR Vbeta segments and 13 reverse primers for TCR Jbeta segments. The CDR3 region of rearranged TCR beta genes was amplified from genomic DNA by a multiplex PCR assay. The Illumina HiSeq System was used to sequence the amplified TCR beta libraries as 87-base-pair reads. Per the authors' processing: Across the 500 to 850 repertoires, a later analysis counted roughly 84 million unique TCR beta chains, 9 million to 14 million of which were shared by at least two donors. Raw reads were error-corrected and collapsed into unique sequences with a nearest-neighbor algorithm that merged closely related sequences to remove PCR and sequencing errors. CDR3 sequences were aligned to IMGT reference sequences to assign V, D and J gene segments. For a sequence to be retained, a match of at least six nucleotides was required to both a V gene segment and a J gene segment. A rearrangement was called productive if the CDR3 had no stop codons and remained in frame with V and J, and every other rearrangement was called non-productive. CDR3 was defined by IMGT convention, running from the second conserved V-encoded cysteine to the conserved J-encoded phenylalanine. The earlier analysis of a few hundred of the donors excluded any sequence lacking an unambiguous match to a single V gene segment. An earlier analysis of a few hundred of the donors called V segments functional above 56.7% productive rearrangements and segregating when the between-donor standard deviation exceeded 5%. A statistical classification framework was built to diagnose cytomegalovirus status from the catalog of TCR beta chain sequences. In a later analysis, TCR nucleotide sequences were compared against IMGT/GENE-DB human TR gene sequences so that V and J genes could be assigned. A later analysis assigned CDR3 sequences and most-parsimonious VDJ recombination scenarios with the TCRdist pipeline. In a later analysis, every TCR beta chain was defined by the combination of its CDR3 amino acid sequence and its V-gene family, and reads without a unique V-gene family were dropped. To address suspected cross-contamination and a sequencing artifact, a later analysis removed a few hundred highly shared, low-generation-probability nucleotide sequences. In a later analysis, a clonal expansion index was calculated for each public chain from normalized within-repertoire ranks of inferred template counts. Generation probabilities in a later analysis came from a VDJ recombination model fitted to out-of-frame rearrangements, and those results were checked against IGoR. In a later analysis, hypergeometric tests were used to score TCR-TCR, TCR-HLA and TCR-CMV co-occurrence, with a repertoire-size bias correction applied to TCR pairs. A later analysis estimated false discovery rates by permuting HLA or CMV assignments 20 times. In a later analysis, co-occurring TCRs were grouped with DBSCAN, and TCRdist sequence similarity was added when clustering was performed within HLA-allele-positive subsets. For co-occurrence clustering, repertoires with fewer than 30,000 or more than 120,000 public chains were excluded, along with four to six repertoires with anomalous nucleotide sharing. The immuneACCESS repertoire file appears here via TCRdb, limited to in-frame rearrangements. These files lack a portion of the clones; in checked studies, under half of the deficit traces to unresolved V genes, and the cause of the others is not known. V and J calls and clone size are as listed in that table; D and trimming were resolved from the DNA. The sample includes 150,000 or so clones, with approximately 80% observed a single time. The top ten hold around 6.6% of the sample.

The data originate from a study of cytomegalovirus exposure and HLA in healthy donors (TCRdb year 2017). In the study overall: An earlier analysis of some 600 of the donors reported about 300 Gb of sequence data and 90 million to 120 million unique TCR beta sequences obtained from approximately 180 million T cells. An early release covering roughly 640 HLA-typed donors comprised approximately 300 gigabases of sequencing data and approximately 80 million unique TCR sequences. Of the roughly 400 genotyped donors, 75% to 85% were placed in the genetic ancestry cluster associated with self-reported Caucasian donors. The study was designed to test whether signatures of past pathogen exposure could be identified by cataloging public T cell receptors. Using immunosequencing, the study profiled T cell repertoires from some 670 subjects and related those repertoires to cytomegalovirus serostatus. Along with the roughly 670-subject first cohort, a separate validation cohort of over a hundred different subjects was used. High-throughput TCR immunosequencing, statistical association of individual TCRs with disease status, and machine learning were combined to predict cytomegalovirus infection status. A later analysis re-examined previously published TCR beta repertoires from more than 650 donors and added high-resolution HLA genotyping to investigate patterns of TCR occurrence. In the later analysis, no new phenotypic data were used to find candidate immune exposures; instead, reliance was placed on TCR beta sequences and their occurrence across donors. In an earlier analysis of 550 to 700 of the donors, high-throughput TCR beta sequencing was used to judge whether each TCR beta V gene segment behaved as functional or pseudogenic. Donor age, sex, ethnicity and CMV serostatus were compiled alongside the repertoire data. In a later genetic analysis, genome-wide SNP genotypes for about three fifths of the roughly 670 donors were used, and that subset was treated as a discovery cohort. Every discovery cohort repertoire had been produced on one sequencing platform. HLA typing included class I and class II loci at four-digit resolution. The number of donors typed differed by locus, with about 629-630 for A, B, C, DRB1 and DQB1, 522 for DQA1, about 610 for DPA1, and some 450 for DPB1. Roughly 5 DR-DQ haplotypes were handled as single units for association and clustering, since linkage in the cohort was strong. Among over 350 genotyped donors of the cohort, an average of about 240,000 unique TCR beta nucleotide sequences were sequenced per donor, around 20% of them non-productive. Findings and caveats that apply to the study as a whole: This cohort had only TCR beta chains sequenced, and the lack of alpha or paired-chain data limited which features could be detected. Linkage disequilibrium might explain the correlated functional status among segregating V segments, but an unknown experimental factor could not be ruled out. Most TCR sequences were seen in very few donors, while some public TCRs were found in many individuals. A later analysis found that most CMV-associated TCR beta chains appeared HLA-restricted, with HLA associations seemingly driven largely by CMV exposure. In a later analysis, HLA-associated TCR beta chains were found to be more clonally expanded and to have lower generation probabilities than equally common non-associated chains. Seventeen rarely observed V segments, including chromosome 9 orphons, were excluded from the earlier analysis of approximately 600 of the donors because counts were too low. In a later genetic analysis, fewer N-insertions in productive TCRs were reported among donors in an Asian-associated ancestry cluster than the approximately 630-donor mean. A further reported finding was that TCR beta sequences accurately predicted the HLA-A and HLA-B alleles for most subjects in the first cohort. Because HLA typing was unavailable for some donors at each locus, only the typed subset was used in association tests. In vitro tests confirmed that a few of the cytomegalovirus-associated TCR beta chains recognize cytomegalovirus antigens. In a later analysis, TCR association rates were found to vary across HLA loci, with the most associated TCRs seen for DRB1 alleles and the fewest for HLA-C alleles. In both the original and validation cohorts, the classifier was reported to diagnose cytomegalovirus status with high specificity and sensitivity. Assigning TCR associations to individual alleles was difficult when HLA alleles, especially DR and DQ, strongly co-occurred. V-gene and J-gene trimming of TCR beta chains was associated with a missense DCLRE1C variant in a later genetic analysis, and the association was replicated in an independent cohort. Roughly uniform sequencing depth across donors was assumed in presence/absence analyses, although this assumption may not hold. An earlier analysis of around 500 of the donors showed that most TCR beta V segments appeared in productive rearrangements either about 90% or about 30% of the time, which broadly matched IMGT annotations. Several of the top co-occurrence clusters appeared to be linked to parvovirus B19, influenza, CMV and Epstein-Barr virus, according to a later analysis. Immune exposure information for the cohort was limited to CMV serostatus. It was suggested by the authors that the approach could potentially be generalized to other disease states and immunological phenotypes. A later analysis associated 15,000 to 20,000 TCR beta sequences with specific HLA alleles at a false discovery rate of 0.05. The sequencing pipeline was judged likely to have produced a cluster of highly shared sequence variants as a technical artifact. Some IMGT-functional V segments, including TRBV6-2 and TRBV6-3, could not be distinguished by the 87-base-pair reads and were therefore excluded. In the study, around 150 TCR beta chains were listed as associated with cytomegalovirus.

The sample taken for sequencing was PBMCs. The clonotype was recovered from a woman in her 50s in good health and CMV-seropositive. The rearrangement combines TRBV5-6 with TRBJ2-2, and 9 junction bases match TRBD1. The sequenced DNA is TGTGCCAGCAGCCATTTTACCGGGACAGGGACCGGGGAGCTGTTTTTT. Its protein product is CASSHFTGTGTGELFF.